Listed here are 10 T cell receptor beta chains from one sample, sequenced in a study of T cell responses to AZD1222 COVID-19 vaccine. The data were produced by immunoSEQ multiplex PCR, yet TCRdb's version contains in-frame clones alone and is incomplete. The sample holds some 74,000 clones; roughly 90% are singletons and the top ten take over 1.3%. The material was peripheral blood, obtained 28 days after the second AZD1222 dose. These TCRs come from an adult who received the AZD1222 COVID-19 vaccine.

The chain uses TRBV12-3 or TRBV12-4 and TRBJ1-6; no firm D call. With 2 bases removed from V and 5 bases from J, the gap between germline ends came to 1 base. CDR3 length equals 12 residues. The CDR3 nucleotides are TGTGCCAGCAGTTTAAATAATTCACCCCTCCACTTT. Amino acids: CASSLNNSPLHF.

The chain is built from TRBV4-1 and TRBJ2-1; 7 nucleotides line up with TRBD1. The length of the CDR3 is 18 residues. The V segment lost 3 bases and the J segment 6 bases; nucleotides outside the gene matches: 17. Germline V gene lookup returns CDR1 MGHRA and CDR2 YSYEKL. The CDR3 DNA sequence: TGCGCCAGCAGCCAGCAGCTCGCACAGGGGACGGTCCCCAATGAGCAGTTCTTC. This sequence encodes CASSQQLAQGTVPNEQFF.

The chain uses TRBV6-5 and TRBJ2-1, with TRBD2 matching over 14 bases. From germline, CDR1 is MNHEY and CDR2 SVGAGI. Trimming took 5 bases from V and 6 from J; bases not matched to a gene: 3. The length of the CDR3 is 15 residues. DNA for the CDR3: TGTGCCAGCAGTCGGACTAGCGGGGGGCCCAATGAGCAGTTCTTC. This sequence encodes CASSRTSGGPNEQFF.

The chain joins TRBV5-1 to TRBJ2-3; D is uncertain. The ends were cut back, 4 bases at V and 4 bases at J, with 10 bases in the middle. Germline assignment: CDR1 SGHRS and CDR2 YFSETQ. The CDR3 is 13 amino acids. The DNA of the CDR3 is TGCGCCAGCAGCCTCCTCCCTGCAGATACGCAGTATTTT. Encoded protein: CASSLLPADTQYF.

The chain is built from TRBV11-2 and TRBJ1-4, with 7 bases lining up with TRBD1. J lost 4 bases, V lost 1 base, and 15 bases had no gene match. Germline V gives CDR1 SGHAT, CDR2 FQNNGV. The CDR3 consists of 19 residues. The CDR3 protein is CASSLAAWTGDPGNEKLFF. DNA of the CDR3: TGTGCCAGCAGCTTAGCGGCCTGGACAGGAGATCCCGGTAATGAAAAACTGTTTTTT.

J is TRBJ2-5 and V is TRBV5-1, with D perhaps TRBD1 (5 bases). Germline lookup yields CDR1 SGHRS and CDR2 YFSETQ. V was clipped by 2 bases and J by 1 base, with 9 bases between them. The CDR3 contains 14 residues. The CDR3 region has the DNA TGCGCCAGCAGCTTCGACAGTACCCAAGAGACCCAGTACTTC. Its translation is CASSFDSTQETQYF. Together with reference TRBV5-1 and TRBJ2-5, the CDR3 gives the full variable domain: KAGVTQTPRYLIKTRGQQVTLSCSPISGHRSVSWYQQTPGQGLQFLFEYFSETQRNKGNFPGRFSGRQFSNSRSEMNVSTLELGDSALYLCASSFDSTQETQYFGPGTRLLVL.

J is TRBJ1-4 and V is TRBV6-5; D gene uncertain. Trimming left V 4 bases short and J 6 bases short, with 12 bases between. This CDR3 contains 14 residues. CDR1 and CDR2 from the germline V gene are MNHEY and SVGAGI. The CDR3: CASSSERADEKLFF. CDR3 DNA sequence: TGTGCCAGCAGTTCCGAGCGGGCTGATGAAAAACTGTTTTTT.

The chain recombines TRBV9 with TRBJ2-2; 7 bases map to TRBD2. There are 16 residues in the CDR3. J gave up 2 bases and V 0 bases, and 4 bases lay outside the gene matches. CDR1 is SGDLS, CDR2 YYNGEE, per germline. The CDR3 coding sequence is TGTGCCAGCAGCGTAGTCGGACTAGAAAACACCGGGGAGCTGTTTTTT. Translated: CASSVVGLENTGELFF. Complete variable domain (other parts from reference TRBV9 and TRBJ2-2): DSGVTQTPKHLITATGQRVTLRCSPRSGDLSVYWYQQSLDQGLQFLIQYYNGEERAKGNILERFSAQQFPDLHSELNLSSLELGDSALYFCASSVVGLENTGELFFGEGSRLTVL.

The CDR3 DNA is TGTGCCAGCAGCAAAGCCGGAGCACCCCTCCACTTT. This gives the protein CASSKAGAPLHF. The chain recombines TRBV6-2 or TRBV6-3 with TRBJ1-6; D unclear. In germline, CDR1 is MNHEY, CDR2 SVGEGT. Between the trimmed V and J ends, which lost 6 bases and 11 bases, there was a span of 11 bases. CDR3 size: 12 residues.

This chain connects TRBV6-1 to TRBJ1-1; 9 bases line up with TRBD1. The ends lost 3 bases at V and 7 bases at J; junction bases unmatched: 9. The V gene's germline CDR1 is MNHNS and CDR2 SASEGT. The CDR3 runs to 15 residues. This CDR3 is CASSEMGQGPFEAFF. The CDR3 region has the DNA TGTGCCAGCAGTGAGATGGGACAGGGACCATTTGAAGCTTTCTTT.